The subject of this entry is one T cell receptor beta chain. These data come from a study of blood T cell repertoires in COVID-19. Turning to the study itself: PBMCs, B-cell-depleted T cells, or T cells were the source of the cDNA or gDNA that made up the material.

Profiling relied on immunoSEQ multiplex PCR, and the TCRdb table lists in-frame clones only, not all of them. Of roughly 520,000 clones in the sample, 88% are singletons; the top ten hold approximately 1.8%. Sequencing was performed on PBMCs or T cells enriched from blood (not recorded which). This receptor was identified in a middle-aged woman who had recovered from COVID-19.

The CDR3 spells CASSLAGGAKTNEKLFF. The CDR3 coding sequence is TGCGCCAGCAGCTTGGCTGGGGGGGCAAAGACTAATGAAAAACTGTTTTTT. This chain uses TRBV5-1 with TRBJ1-4, with D maybe TRBD1 (6 bases). From germline, CDR1 is SGHRS and CDR2 YFSETQ. V was clipped by 0 bases and J by 2 bases, with 14 bases between them. The CDR3 runs 17 residues.